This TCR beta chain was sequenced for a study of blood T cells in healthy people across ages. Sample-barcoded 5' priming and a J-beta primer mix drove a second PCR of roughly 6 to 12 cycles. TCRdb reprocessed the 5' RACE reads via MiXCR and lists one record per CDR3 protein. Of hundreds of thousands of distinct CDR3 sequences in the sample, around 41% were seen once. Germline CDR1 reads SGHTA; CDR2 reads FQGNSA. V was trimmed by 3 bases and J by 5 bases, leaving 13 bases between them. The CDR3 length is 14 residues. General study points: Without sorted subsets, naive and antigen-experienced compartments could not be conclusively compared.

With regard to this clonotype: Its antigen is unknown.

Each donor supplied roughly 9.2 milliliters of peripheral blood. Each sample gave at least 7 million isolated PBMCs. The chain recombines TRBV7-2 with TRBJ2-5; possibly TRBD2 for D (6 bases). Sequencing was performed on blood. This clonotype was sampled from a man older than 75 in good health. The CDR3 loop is CASSFGRDRETQYF. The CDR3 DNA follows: TGTGCCAGCAGCTTTGGGCGGGACCGGGAGACCCAGTACTTC.